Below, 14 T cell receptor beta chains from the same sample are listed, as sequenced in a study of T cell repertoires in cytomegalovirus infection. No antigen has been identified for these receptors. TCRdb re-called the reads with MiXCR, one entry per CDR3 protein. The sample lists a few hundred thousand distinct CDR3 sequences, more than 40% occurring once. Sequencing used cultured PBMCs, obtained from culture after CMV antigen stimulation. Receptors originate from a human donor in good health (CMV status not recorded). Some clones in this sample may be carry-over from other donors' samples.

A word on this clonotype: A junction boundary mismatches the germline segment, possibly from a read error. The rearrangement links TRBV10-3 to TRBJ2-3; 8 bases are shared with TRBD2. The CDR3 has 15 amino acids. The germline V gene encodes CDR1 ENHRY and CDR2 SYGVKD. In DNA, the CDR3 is TGTGCCATCAGTGAGTCGAGCGGGAGCGAGGATACGCGGTATTTT. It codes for CAISESSGSEDTRYF.

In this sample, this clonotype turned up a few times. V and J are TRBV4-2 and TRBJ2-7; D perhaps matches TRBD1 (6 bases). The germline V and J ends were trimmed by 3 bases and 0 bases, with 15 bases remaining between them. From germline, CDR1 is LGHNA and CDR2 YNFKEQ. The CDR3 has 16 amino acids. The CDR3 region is CASSQGVGGNSYEQYF. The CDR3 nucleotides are TGTGCCAGCAGCCAGGGGGTAGGGGGAAACTCCTACGAGCAGTACTTC.

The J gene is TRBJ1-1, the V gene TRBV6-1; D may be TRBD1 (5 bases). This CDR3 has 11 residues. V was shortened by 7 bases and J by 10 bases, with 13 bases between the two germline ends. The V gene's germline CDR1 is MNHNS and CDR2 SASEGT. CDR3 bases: TGTGCCAGCACCGGACGGGGGGGAGCTTTCTTT. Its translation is CASTGRGGAFF.

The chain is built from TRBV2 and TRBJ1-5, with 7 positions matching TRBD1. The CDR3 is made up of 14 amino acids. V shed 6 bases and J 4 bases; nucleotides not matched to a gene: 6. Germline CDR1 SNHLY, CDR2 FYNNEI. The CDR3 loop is CASSGQAENQPQHF. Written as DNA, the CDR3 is TGTGCCAGCAGCGGACAGGCCGAGAATCAGCCCCAGCATTTT.

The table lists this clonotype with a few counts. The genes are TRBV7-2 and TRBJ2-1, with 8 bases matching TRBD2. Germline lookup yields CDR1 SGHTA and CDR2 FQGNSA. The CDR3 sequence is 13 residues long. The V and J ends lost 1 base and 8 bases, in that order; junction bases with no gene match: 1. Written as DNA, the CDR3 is TGTGCCAGCAGCTTAGGGCGGGAGGATGAGCAGTTCTTC. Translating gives CASSLGREDEQFF.

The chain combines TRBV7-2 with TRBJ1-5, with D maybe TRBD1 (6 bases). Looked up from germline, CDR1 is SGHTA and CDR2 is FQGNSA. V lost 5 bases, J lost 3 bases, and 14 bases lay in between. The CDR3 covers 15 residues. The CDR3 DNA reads TGTGCCAGCAGCCTCCAGGGACAACCCAATCAGCCCCAGCATTTT. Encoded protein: CASSLQGQPNQPQHF.

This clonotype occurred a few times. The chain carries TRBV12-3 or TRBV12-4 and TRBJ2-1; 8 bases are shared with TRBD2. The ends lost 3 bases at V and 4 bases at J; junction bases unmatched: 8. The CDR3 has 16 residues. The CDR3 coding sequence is TGTGCCAGCAGTTTGGCTACTAGCGGCTGGTACAATGAGCAGTTCTTC. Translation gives CASSLATSGWYNEQFF.

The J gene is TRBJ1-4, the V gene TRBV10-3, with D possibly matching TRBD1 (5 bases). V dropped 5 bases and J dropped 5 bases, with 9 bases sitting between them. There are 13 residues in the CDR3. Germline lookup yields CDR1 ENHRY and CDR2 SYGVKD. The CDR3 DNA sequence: TGTGCCATCAGTATGGGACCAAATGAAAAACTGTTTTTT. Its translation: CAISMGPNEKLFF.

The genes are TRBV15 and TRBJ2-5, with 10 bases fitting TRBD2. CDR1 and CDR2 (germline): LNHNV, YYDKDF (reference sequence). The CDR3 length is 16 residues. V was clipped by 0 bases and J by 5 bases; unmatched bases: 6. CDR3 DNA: TGTGCCACCAGCAGAGATTCGGCGACTAGCGGGGAGACCCAGTACTTC. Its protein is CATSRDSATSGETQYF.

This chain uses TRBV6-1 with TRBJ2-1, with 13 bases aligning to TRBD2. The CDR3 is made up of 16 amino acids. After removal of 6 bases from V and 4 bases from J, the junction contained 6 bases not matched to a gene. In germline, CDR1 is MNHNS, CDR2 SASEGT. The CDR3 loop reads CASRRGLAGTYNEQFF. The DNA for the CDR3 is TGTGCCAGCAGAAGGGGACTAGCGGGAACTTACAATGAGCAGTTCTTC.

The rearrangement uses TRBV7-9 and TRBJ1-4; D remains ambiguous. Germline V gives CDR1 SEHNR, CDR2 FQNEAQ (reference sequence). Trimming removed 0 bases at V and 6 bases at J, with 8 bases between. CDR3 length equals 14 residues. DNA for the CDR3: TGTGCCAGCAGCTTAGCTGGGATGGATGAAAAACTGTTTTTT. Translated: CASSLAGMDEKLFF.

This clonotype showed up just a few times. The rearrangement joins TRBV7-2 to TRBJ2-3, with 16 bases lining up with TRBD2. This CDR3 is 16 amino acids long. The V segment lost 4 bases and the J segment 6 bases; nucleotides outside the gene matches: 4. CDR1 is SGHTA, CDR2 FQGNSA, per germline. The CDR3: CASSSGLAGGGDTQYF. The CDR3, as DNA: TGTGCCAGCAGCTCGGGACTAGCGGGAGGGGGGGATACGCAGTATTTT.

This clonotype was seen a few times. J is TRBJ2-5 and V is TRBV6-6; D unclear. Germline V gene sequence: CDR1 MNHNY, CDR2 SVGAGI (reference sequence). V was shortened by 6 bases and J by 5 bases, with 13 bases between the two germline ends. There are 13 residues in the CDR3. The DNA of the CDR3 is TGTGCCAGCAGACGAGGAGTCAGCGAGACCCAGTACTTC. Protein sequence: CASRRGVSETQYF.

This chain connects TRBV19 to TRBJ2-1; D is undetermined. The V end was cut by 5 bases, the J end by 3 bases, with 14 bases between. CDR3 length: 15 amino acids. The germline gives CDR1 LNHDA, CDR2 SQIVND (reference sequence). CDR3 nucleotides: TGTGCCAGTAGTGTCGGCAGTGCCCTCTACAATGAGCAGTTCTTC. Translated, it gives CASSVGSALYNEQFF.